The TCR beta chain described here comes from a study of shared clonotypes between healthy human individuals. Genomic DNA per cell subset filled all wells of several immunoSEQ plates. Some 32,000 T cell genomes, or 200 to 250 ng DNA, went into the sorted-subset replicate PCRs. Here immunoSEQ multiplex PCR was the method, and the copy in TCRdb shows in-frame clones only, minus some. In the table there are hundreds of thousands of clones, around 97% of which are singletons. V gave up 0 bases and J gave up 2 bases; unmatched junction bases: 7. CDR1 and CDR2 (germline): SGHRS, YFSETQ. This CDR3 is 16 amino acids long.

The source is a woman aged 25 to 39 in good health. The chain carries TRBV5-1 and TRBJ2-5; 7 bases agree with TRBD1. Sequencing used naive CD4+ T cells sorted from blood. Stated subset: CD45RA+ positively selected. This CDR3 is CASSLAGQGVQETQYF. The CDR3 DNA reads as TGCGCCAGCAGCTTGGCCGGGCAGGGGGTTCAAGAGACCCAGTACTTC.